A selection of T cell receptor beta chains follows, all from one sample in a study of blood T cells in healthy people across ages. Each CDR3 protein gets one entry after TCRdb re-called the 5' RACE reads with MiXCR. The repertoire has about 1.4 million distinct CDR3 sequences, approximately 59% of them found once; the top ten carry 6.5% to 8%. Sequencing was done on a sample of blood. Receptors originate from a man aged 18 to 35 in good health. CDR3s include the opening cysteine and the closing phenylalanine or tryptophan. Fields, in order: D gene, clone size, J gene, V gene, CDR3 protein, CDR3 DNA. A D gene is named only where the DNA matches it firmly. Clone sizes are given selectively: once, few, many, or a class where the clone is expanded.

NA few TRBJ2-7 TRBV7-9 CASSRRTEPYEQYF TGTGCCAGCAGCCGGAGGACGGAGCCCTACGAGCAGTACTTC
NA NA TRBJ2-7 TRBV3-1 CASSPKAGATYEQYF TGTGCCAGCAGTCCCAAGGCGGGGGCAACCTACGAGCAGTACTTC
NA NA TRBJ2-7 TRBV20-1 CSARDKNPPYEQYF TGCAGTGCTAGAGATAAGAACCCTCCGTACGAGCAGTACTTC
NA few TRBJ2-1 TRBV29-1 CSVEDPNLSSYNEQFF TGCAGCGTTGAAGACCCCAACCTTAGCTCCTACAATGAGCAGTTCTTC
NA few TRBJ1-2 TRBV7-9 CASSLGTSYGYTF TGTGCCAGCAGCTTGGGAACCAGCTATGGCTACACCTTC
NA NA TRBJ2-7 TRBV20-1 CSATRPPVHEQYF TGCAGTGCTACGAGACCTCCCGTCCACGAGCAGTACTTC
TRBD1 NA TRBJ2-5 TRBV27 CASRATDRGQETQYF TGTGCCAGCAGAGCTACGGACAGGGGACAAGAGACCCAGTACTTC
TRBD2 few TRBJ2-7 TRBV7-9 CASSSLAGPYEQYF TGTGCCAGCAGCTCGCTAGCGGGACCCTACGAGCAGTACTTC
NA NA TRBJ1-1 TRBV6-1 CASSPGVPNTEAFF TGTGCCAGCAGTCCCGGGGTCCCTAACACTGAAGCTTTCTTT
NA few TRBJ2-1 TRBV14 CASSRTKMDPLYNEQFF TGTGCCAGCAGCCGAACAAAGATGGACCCTCTCTACAATGAGCAGTTCTTC
NA NA TRBJ2-1 TRBV14 CASSQEDRQVPYNEQFF TGTGCCAGCAGCCAAGAAGACAGACAGGTACCCTACAATGAGCAGTTCTTC
NA few TRBJ2-5 TRBV5-1 CASSFRTPRETQYF TGCGCCAGCAGCTTCAGGACCCCACGGGAGACCCAGTACTTC
NA NA TRBJ1-2 TRBV29-1 CSVEGSEGDGYTF TGCAGCGTTGAAGGGTCAGAGGGGGATGGCTACACCTTC
NA NA TRBJ2-4 TRBV15 CATSLRGIAKNIQYF TGTGCCACCAGTCTTAGGGGAATAGCCAAAAACATTCAGTACTTC
TRBD1 few TRBJ2-1 TRBV5-5 CASSPGQAINEQFF TGTGCCAGCAGCCCGGGACAGGCCATCAATGAGCAGTTCTTC
NA NA TRBJ2-4 TRBV12-3/TRBV12-4 CASSLGDNIQYF TGTGCCAGCAGTTTAGGGGACAACATTCAGTACTTC
NA NA TRBJ1-2 TRBV5-1 CASNQGSGGYTF TGCGCCAGCAATCAGGGATCTGGCGGCTACACCTTC
TRBD1 NA TRBJ2-7 TRBV7-9 CTSSQLTGPYEQYF TGTACCAGCAGCCAACTGACAGGGCCCTACGAGCAGTACTTC
NA NA TRBJ1-2 TRBV29-1 CSVEFSGVNYGYTF TGCAGCGTTGAATTCTCCGGGGTGAACTATGGCTACACCTTC
TRBD1 NA TRBJ2-5 TRBV24-1 CATSDPGQAGTQYF TGTGCCACCAGTGATCCGGGACAGGCGGGGACCCAGTACTTC
TRBD2 NA TRBJ2-2 TRBV20-1 CSASGRAVSTGELFF TGCAGTGCTAGCGGGAGGGCGGTGAGCACCGGGGAGCTGTTTTTT
NA few TRBJ2-7 TRBV25-1 CASAGFYEQYF TGTGCCAGCGCCGGGTTCTACGAGCAGTACTTC
TRBD2 NA TRBJ2-4 TRBV6-5 CACGGDLAKNIQYF TGTGCCTGCGGGGGAGACTTAGCCAAAAACATTCAGTACTTC
NA once TRBJ1-6 TRBV20-1 CSASSSTGKGSPLHF TGCAGTGCTAGTTCCTCCACAGGGAAGGGTTCACCCCTCCACTTT
NA NA TRBJ2-1 TRBV11-2 CASSHAPWGSYNEQFF TGTGCCAGCAGCCACGCTCCATGGGGCTCCTACAATGAGCAGTTCTTC
TRBD2 NA TRBJ2-5 TRBV5-5 CASSLVLRGQETQYF TGTGCCAGCAGCTTGGTTCTGCGGGGGCAAGAGACCCAGTACTTC
TRBD2 NA TRBJ2-7 TRBV6-5 CASRNGQGGGYEQYF TGTGCCAGCAGAAACGGTCAGGGCGGGGGGTACGAGCAGTACTTC
NA NA TRBJ2-5 TRBV9 CASGGLIYNEQYF TGTGCCAGCGGGGGACTTATCTACAATGAGCAGTACTTC
NA NA TRBJ2-7 TRBV4-1 CASSQEGLYYEQYF TGCGCCAGCAGCCAAGAGGGACTTTACTACGAGCAGTACTTC
NA NA TRBJ1-4 TRBV7-9 CASGPGSTATNEKLFF TGTGCCAGCGGACCCGGGAGCACCGCAACTAATGAAAAACTGTTTTTT
TRBD1 NA TRBJ1-2 TRBV29-1 CSVEEPGQVYGYTF TGCAGCGTTGAAGAACCGGGACAGGTCTATGGCTACACCTTC
TRBD1 NA TRBJ1-6 TRBV25-1 CASSVTQGNSPLHF TGTGCCAGCAGTGTAACACAGGGGAACTCACCCCTCCACTTT
NA few TRBJ1-5 TRBV6-6 CASSYGGTGQPQHF TGTGCCAGCAGTTACGGGGGTACAGGCCAGCCCCAGCATTTT
TRBD2 NA TRBJ2-2 TRBV28 CASLGLGEAGELFF TGTGCCAGCCTGGGACTAGGAGAGGCCGGGGAGCTGTTTTTT
TRBD1 few TRBJ1-6 TRBV6-2/TRBV6-3 CASRTGTGASPLHF TGTGCCAGCAGAACCGGGACAGGGGCCTCACCCCTCCACTTT
TRBD1 once TRBJ2-7 TRBV4-1 CASSQADRDSSEQYF TGCGCCAGCAGCCAAGCTGACAGGGATAGTTCCGAGCAGTACTTC
TRBD2 few TRBJ2-1 TRBV7-2 CASSLRLAGGMAEQFF TGTGCCAGCAGCTTAAGACTAGCGGGAGGAATGGCTGAGCAGTTCTTC
NA once TRBJ2-7 TRBV6-5 CASSPRLLVEQYF TGTGCCAGCAGCCCCCGGTTGTTAGTCGAGCAGTACTTC
NA once TRBJ2-7 TRBV6-6 CASKGKGSSYEQYF TGTGCCAGCAAGGGTAAGGGTAGCTCCTACGAGCAGTACTTC
NA NA TRBJ2-5 TRBV6-5 CASLRAGTQYF TGTGCCAGCCTCCGGGCGGGGACCCAGTACTTC
TRBD2 few TRBJ2-5 TRBV29-1 CSVRGLGETQYF TGCAGCGTACGCGGACTAGGAGAGACCCAGTACTTC
NA NA TRBJ2-3 TRBV20-1 CSARDPRGSYTDTQYF TGCAGTGCTAGAGATCCCCGGGGGAGCTACACAGATACGCAGTATTTT
TRBD2 NA TRBJ2-1 TRBV4-1 CASSQGSGRRYNEQFF TGCGCCAGCAGCCAAGGGAGCGGGAGGCGTTACAATGAGCAGTTCTTC